A single sample is the source of the 22 T cell receptor beta chains below, sequenced in a study of OX40 agonist ivuxolimab in advanced cancers. Sequencing was performed with immunoSEQ multiplex PCR; in TCRdb, only in-frame clones are kept and a portion is missing. The sample carries roughly 35,000 clones, roughly 80% recorded once. The source material was CD4+ or CD8+ T cells sorted from blood, sampled in a trial of the OX40 agonist ivuxolimab. The source of these receptors is an adult with an advanced solid tumor such as melanoma, head and neck, liver or kidney cancer.

The gene calls are TRBV2 and TRBJ1-1, with D possibly matching TRBD1 (6 bases). Per germline, CDR1 SNHLY and CDR2 FYNNEI. The CDR3 has 14 residues. V lost 1 base and J 6 bases, leaving 12 bases between the germline ends. The DNA for the CDR3 is TGTGCCAGCAGTGAAGGGGACAAAAGGTCTGAAGCTTTCTTT. This sequence encodes CASSEGDKRSEAFF.

This rearrangement joins TRBV7-8 to TRBJ1-2; 11 nucleotides agree with TRBD1. The CDR3 length is 15 residues. Germline CDR1 and CDR2: SGHVS and FQNEAQ. J lost 4 bases, V lost 4 bases, and 5 bases had no gene match. The CDR3 bases are TGTGCCAGCAGCTCAGGACAGGGGGCGAGCTATGGCTACACCTTC. Amino acids: CASSSGQGASYGYTF.

V gene TRBV7-2 combines with J gene TRBJ2-3; TRBD2 aligns across 8 bases. CDR3 length: 15 residues. The germline gives CDR1 SGHTA, CDR2 FQGNSA. Unmatched junction bases numbered 12, after V lost 5 bases and J lost 8 bases. The CDR3 sequence: CASSPSGRDGGTQYF. CDR3 bases: TGTGCCAGCAGCCCCAGCGGGAGAGATGGGGGTACGCAGTATTTT.

The rearrangement links TRBV6-5 to TRBJ2-3; D remains ambiguous. Germline V gene sequence: CDR1 MNHEY, CDR2 SVGAGI. Trimming cost V 5 bases and J 4 bases, with 13 bases left between them. The CDR3 is 14 amino acids. In DNA form, the CDR3 reads TGTGCCAGCAGTGCCCGTGATTTTTCAGATACGCAGTATTTT. As protein: CASSARDFSDTQYF.

This chain links TRBV7-6 with TRBJ1-1; D ambiguous. The V and J ends lost 5 bases and 7 bases respectively, with 11 bases between them. The CDR3 sequence is 12 residues long. The germline CDR1 and CDR2 sequences are SGHVS and FNYEAQ. The CDR3 DNA reads TGTGCCAGCAGCCGACAACGGGGTGAAGCTTTCTTT. It codes for CASSRQRGEAFF.

The chain recombines TRBV5-4 with TRBJ2-5; 8 positions match TRBD2. J lost 5 bases, V lost 4 bases, and 10 bases had no gene match. This CDR3 is 15 amino acids long. Germline-derived CDR1 and CDR2 are SGHNT and YYREEE (reference sequence). CDR3 loop: CASSPSGTRRETQYF. CDR3 nucleotide sequence: TGTGCCAGCAGCCCTTCCGGGACTAGGAGGGAGACCCAGTACTTC.

CDR3 sequence: CASRPPSGGPADTQYF. CDR3 DNA sequence: TGTGCCAGCAGGCCCCCCTCGGGGGGGCCTGCAGATACGCAGTATTTT. The rearrangement uses TRBV5-4 and TRBJ2-3, with 8 bases lining up with TRBD2. V lost 5 bases and J lost 4; bases outside the gene matches: 12. The germline gives CDR1 SGHNT, CDR2 YYREEE (reference sequence). The CDR3 is made up of 16 amino acids.

CDR3 DNA: TGTGCCAGCACCCCCAACCACATGAACACTGAAGCTTTCTTT. This sequence encodes CASTPNHMNTEAFF. The rearrangement uses TRBV6-5 and TRBJ1-1; D not certain. This CDR3 spans 14 amino acids. The germline V gene encodes CDR1 MNHEY and CDR2 SVGAGI. V lost 7 bases and J lost 0, with 12 bases in between.

CDR3 nucleotide sequence: TGTGCCAGCAGCTTAGGTAGCACAGATACGCAGTATTTT. It encodes CASSLGSTDTQYF. The chain couples TRBV7-9 to TRBJ2-3; D is undetermined. CDR1 SEHNR and CDR2 FQNEAQ come from the germline V gene (reference sequence). This CDR3 comprises 13 residues. V was pared by 1 base and J by 0 bases, with 2 bases between.

The V gene is TRBV7-8, the J gene TRBJ2-5; 8 bases align to TRBD1. The length of the CDR3 is 16 residues. The V gene's germline CDR1 is SGHVS and CDR2 FQNEAQ. Trimming removed 4 bases from V and 5 bases from J; junction bases left unmatched: 12. The CDR3 here is CASSSTGTGYMETQYF. CDR3 in DNA: TGTGCCAGCAGCTCTACCGGGACAGGCTACATGGAGACCCAGTACTTC. Full variable domain (outside the CDR3, taken from reference TRBV7-8 and TRBJ2-5): GAGVSQSPRYKVAKRGQDVALRCDPISGHVSLFWYQQALGQGPEFLTYFQNEAQLDKSGLPSDRFFAERPEGSVSTLKIQRTQQEDSAVYLCASSSTGTGYMETQYFGPGTRLLVL.

This sequence joins TRBV5-1 and TRBJ2-5; TRBD2 is a possible D gene (5 bases). Trimming took 0 bases from V and 5 from J, leaving 11 bases between them. The CDR3 consists of 14 residues. Germline lookup yields CDR1 SGHRS and CDR2 YFSETQ. The CDR3 is CASSLVRTGETQYF. DNA for the CDR3: TGCGCCAGCAGCTTGGTGAGAACGGGGGAGACCCAGTACTTC.

The chain joins TRBV10-1 to TRBJ1-5, with TRBD1 identical over 8 bases. Looked up from germline, CDR1 is WNHNN and CDR2 is SYGVQD (reference sequence). The CDR3 contains 14 residues. Trimming cost V 6 bases and J 6 bases; bases outside gene matches: 7. In DNA, the CDR3 is TGCGCCAGCAGACCCGGGACAGGAGGTCAGCCCCAGCATTTT. Amino acids: CASRPGTGGQPQHF.

The chain joins TRBV6-1 to TRBJ2-1; 9 bases match TRBD1. V lost 3 bases and J lost 10; bases outside the gene matches: 10. This CDR3 is 15 amino acids long. Germline CDR1 MNHNS, CDR2 SASEGT. CDR3 in DNA: TGTGCCAGCAGTGAGCCGGGACAGGGAAGAGGCGAGCAGTTCTTC. Translation gives CASSEPGQGRGEQFF.

The CDR3 region is CASSATSGGAGELFF. CDR3 in DNA: TGTGCCAGCAGCGCCACTAGCGGGGGGGCCGGGGAGCTGTTTTTT. This chain joins TRBV2 and TRBJ2-2, with 13 positions matching TRBD2. Germline CDR1 reads SNHLY; CDR2 reads FYNNEI. J gave up 6 bases and V 6 bases, and 4 bases lay outside the gene matches. This CDR3 is 15 amino acids long.

V is TRBV9 and J is TRBJ1-2, with 9 bases that match TRBD1. Germline assignment: CDR1 SGDLS and CDR2 YYNGEE. V shed 1 base, J shed 8 bases, and the junction held 6 bases outside the gene matches. This CDR3 has 14 amino acids. CDR3: CASSVRDRARGYTF. DNA of the CDR3: TGTGCCAGCAGCGTACGGGACAGGGCCAGGGGCTACACCTTC.

The V call is TRBV5-1, the J call TRBJ2-5; no clear D. This CDR3 has 14 residues. Trimming removed 0 bases at V and 5 bases at J, with 11 bases between. Germline V CDR1 and CDR2: SGHRS, YFSETQ. CDR3 region: CASSLVVGMETQYF. The DNA of the CDR3 is TGCGCCAGCAGCTTGGTGGTGGGTATGGAGACCCAGTACTTC.

The DNA of the CDR3 is TGTGCCAGTAGCCGGGGAGGACAGGCCAATCAGCCCCAGCATTTT. Amino acids: CASSRGGQANQPQHF. The rearrangement uses TRBV19 and TRBJ1-5, with TRBD1 matching over 7 bases. V shed 6 bases, J shed 3 bases, and the junction held 8 bases outside the gene matches. Germline CDR1 and CDR2: LNHDA and SQIVND (reference sequence). This CDR3 contains 15 residues. The complete variable domain, with remaining parts taken from reference TRBV19 and TRBJ1-5, reads DGGITQSPKYLFRKEGQNVTLSCEQNLNHDAMYWYRQDPGQGLRLIYYSQIVNDFQKGDIAEGYSVSREKKESFPLTVTSAQKNPTAFYLCASSRGGQANQPQHFGDGTRLSIL.

The chain couples TRBV7-6 to TRBJ1-4; 10 nucleotides agree with TRBD1. This CDR3 has 16 amino acids. The trim removed 4 bases at V and 6 bases at J, leaving 8 bases unmatched. Per the germline V gene, CDR1 is SGHVS and CDR2 is FNYEAQ. CDR3 amino acids: CASSSAPGQGYEKLFF. The CDR3 region has the DNA TGTGCCAGCAGCTCCGCACCGGGACAGGGGTATGAAAAACTGTTTTTT.

V gene TRBV14 combines with J gene TRBJ2-3, with TRBD2 as a possible D gene (6 bases). The CDR3 totals 15 residues. Trimming took off 1 base at V and 1 base at J, with 9 bases between the two ends. Germline loops: CDR1 SGHDN, CDR2 FVKESK. In nucleotides, the CDR3 is TGTGCCAGCAGCCAAGTTAGCGGCCGCACAGATACGCAGTATTTT. It yields the protein CASSQVSGRTDTQYF.

This chain connects TRBV5-4 to TRBJ1-4; no clear D gene. CDR3 length: 17 amino acids. The V end lost 0 bases, the J end lost 0 bases, and 12 bases lay between the germline ends. Looked up from germline, CDR1 is SGHNT and CDR2 is YYREEE (reference sequence). CDR3 residues: CASSLGLTHSTNEKLFF. CDR3 bases: TGTGCCAGCAGCTTGGGATTAACACATTCAACTAATGAAAAACTGTTTTTT.

Only one count was recorded for this clone. This sequence joins TRBV6-5 and TRBJ1-2, with 7 bases lining up with TRBD1. Germline assignment: CDR1 MNHEY and CDR2 SVGAGI. The CDR3 is 14 residues long. The trim removed 5 bases at V and 4 bases at J, leaving 7 bases unmatched. CDR3 residues: CASSNRQGGYGYTF. The DNA of the CDR3 is TGTGCCAGCAGTAACCGACAGGGAGGCTATGGCTACACCTTC.

This sequence joins TRBV9 and TRBJ1-5, with 8 nucleotides matching TRBD1. The CDR3 runs 15 residues. CDR1 and CDR2 (germline): SGDLS, YYNGEE. Trimming took 3 bases from V and 0 from J; bases not matched to a gene: 2. CDR3 in amino acids: CASSGQGNSNQPQHF. Here the CDR3 DNA reads TGTGCCAGCAGCGGACAGGGGAATAGCAATCAGCCCCAGCATTTT.